The clone carrying this T cell receptor beta chain was seen ten or more times. Its matching antigen is unknown. The source of the sample is a study of CD8+CD57+ T cells in acquired aplastic anemia. Study-level information: The DNA of sorted CD4+ and CD8+ cells averaged roughly 3.2 ug. For CD4+ cells, healthy donors had an average of roughly 11 million reads. Broader study findings: Simpson's diversity of CD8+ cells was not significantly different in patients compared with controls. Patients and controls shared under 30 CD8+ CDR3 sequences, highly expressed in patients.

TCR beta VDJ and CDR3 profiles were obtained from a genomic DNA template. TCRdb re-called the reads with MiXCR, one entry per CDR3 protein. The table has roughly 81,000 distinct CDR3 sequences, about half seen once. The sequencing sample was made of sorted CD4+, CD8+, or CD8+CD57+ T cells (not recorded which) from PBMCs. The receptor was isolated from a human donor in good health, serving as a control.

CDR3 sequence (DNA): TGCAGCGTTGAAGGGGAGGTATCCGAAGCTTTCTTT. Amino acids: CSVEGEVSEAFF. The chain is built from TRBV29-1 and TRBJ1-1; D unresolved. The CDR3 loop spans 12 amino acids. Germline V gene sequence: CDR1 SQVTM, CDR2 ANQGSEA. V dropped 1 base and J dropped 8 bases, with 11 bases sitting between them.